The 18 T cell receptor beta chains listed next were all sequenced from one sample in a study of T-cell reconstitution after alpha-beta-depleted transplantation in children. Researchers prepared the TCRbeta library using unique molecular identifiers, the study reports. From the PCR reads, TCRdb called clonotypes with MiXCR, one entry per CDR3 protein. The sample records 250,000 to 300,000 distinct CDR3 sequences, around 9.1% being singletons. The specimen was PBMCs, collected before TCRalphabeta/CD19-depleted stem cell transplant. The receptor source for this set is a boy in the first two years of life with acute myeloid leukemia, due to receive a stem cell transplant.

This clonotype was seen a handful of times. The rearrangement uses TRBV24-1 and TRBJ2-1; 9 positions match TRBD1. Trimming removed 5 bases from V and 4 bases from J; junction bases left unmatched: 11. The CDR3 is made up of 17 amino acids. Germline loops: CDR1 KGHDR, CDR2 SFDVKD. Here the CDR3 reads CATSALPGQGSYNEQFF. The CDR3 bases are TGTGCCACCAGTGCACTTCCGGGACAGGGAAGTTACAATGAGCAGTTCTTC.

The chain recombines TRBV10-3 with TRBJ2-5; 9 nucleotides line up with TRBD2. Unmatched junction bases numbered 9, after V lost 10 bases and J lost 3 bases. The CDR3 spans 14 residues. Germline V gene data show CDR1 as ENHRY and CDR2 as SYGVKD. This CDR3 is CASGTSQIKETQYF. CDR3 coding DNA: TGTGCCAGTGGGACTAGCCAAATCAAAGAGACCCAGTACTTC.

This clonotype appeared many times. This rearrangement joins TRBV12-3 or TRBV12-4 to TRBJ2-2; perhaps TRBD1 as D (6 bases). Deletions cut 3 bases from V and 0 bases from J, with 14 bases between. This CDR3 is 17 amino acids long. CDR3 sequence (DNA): TGTGCCAGCAGTTTCCCTTTACAGGGTTCGAACACCGGGGAGCTGTTTTTT. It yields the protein CASSFPLQGSNTGELFF.

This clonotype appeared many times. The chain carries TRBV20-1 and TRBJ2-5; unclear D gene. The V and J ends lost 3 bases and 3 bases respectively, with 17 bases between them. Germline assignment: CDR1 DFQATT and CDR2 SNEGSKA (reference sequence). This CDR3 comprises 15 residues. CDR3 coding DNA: TGCAGTGCTAGGGGGATGGCCATCAGGAAAGAGACCCAGTACTTC. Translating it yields CSARGMAIRKETQYF.

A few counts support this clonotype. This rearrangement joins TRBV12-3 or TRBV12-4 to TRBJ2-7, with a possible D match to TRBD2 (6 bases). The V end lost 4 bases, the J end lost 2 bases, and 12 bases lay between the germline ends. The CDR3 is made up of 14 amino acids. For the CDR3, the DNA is TGTGCCAGCAGTTCAAGGGGAGGTGCCTACGAGCAGTACTTC. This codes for CASSSRGGAYEQYF.

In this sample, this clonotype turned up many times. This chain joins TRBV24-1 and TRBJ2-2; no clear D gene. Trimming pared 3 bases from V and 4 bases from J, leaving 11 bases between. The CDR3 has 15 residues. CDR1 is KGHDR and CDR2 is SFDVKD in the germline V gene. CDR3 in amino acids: CATSDPTYGTGELFF. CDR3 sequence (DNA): TGTGCCACCAGTGATCCTACTTACGGCACCGGGGAGCTGTTTTTT.

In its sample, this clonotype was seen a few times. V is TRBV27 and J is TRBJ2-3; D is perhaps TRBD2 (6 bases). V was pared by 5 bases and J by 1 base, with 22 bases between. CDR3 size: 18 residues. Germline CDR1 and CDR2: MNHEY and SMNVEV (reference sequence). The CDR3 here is CASSPPSRPGLGTDTQYF. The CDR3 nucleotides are TGTGCCAGCAGTCCCCCATCCCGCCCGGGACTTGGCACAGATACGCAGTATTTT.

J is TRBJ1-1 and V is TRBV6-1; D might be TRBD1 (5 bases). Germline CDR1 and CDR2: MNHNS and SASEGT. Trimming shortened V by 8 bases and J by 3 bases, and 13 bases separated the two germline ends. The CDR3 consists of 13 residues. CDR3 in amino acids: CASDSGWYTEAFF. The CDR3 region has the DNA TGTGCCAGCGACAGTGGATGGTACACTGAAGCTTTCTTT.

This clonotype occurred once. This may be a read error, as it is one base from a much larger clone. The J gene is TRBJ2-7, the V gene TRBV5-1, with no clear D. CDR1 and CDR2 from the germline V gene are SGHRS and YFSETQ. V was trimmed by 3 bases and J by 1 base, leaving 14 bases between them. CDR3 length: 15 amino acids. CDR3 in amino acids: CASSSNTRPSYEQYF. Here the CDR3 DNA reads TGCGCCAGCAGCTCCAATACAAGGCCGTCCTACGAGCAGTACTTC.

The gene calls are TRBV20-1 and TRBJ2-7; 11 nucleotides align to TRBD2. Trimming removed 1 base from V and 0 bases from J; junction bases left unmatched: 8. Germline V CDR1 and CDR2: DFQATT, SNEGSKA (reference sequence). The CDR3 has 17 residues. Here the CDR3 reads CSARVGTSGRYSYEQYF. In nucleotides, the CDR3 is TGCAGTGCTAGAGTTGGGACTAGCGGCCGTTACTCCTACGAGCAGTACTTC.

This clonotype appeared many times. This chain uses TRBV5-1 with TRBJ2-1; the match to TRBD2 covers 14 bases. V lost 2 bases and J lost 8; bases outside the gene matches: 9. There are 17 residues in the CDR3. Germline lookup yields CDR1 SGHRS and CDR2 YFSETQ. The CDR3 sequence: CASSFNTGTSGSHEQFF. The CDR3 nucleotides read TGCGCCAGCAGCTTCAATACCGGGACTAGCGGGAGCCATGAGCAGTTCTTC. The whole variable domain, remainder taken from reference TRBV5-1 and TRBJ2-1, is KAGVTQTPRYLIKTRGQQVTLSCSPISGHRSVSWYQQTPGQGLQFLFEYFSETQRNKGNFPGRFSGRQFSNSRSEMNVSTLELGDSALYLCASSFNTGTSGSHEQFFGPGTRLTVL.

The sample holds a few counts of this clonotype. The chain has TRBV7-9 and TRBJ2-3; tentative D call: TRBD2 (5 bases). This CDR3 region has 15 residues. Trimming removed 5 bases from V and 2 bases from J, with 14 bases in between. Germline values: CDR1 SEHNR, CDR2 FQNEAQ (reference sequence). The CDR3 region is CASSPRAETTDTQYF. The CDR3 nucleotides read TGTGCCAGCAGCCCCCGAGCGGAGACCACAGATACGCAGTATTTT.

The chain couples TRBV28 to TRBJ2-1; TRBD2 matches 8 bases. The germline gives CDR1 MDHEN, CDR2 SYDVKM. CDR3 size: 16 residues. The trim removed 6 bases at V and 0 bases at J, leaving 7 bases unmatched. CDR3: CASRSSGGGSYNEQFF. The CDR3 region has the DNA TGTGCCAGCAGATCCTCCGGGGGGGGCTCCTACAATGAGCAGTTCTTC.

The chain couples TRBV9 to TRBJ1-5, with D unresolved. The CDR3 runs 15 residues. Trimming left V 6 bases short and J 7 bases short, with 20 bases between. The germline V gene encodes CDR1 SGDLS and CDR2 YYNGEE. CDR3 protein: CASTPDGAHEQPQHF. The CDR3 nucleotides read TGTGCCAGCACCCCAGACGGTGCTCATGAGCAGCCCCAGCATTTT.

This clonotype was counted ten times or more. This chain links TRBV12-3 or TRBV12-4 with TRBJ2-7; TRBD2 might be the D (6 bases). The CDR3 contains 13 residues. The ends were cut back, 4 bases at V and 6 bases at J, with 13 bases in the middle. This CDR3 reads CASSSRDLGEQYF. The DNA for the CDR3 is TGTGCCAGCAGTTCCCGGGACTTGGGCGAGCAGTACTTC.

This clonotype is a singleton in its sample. CDR3 coding DNA: TGTGCCAGCAGTCATGGACTTCGGGGGGAAAAACTGTTTTTT. Protein product: CASSHGLRGEKLFF. The rearrangement links TRBV28 to TRBJ1-4; TRBD1 is a possible D gene (5 bases). Trimming left V 5 bases short and J 8 bases short, with 15 bases between. In germline, CDR1 is MDHEN, CDR2 SYDVKM. This CDR3 has 14 amino acids. Filled out from reference TRBV28 and TRBJ1-4, the complete variable domain reads DVKVTQSSRYLVKRTGEKVFLECVQDMDHENMFWYRQDPGLGLRLIYFSYDVKMKEKGDIPEGYSVSREKKERFSLILESASTNQTSMYLCASSHGLRGEKLFFGSGTQLSVL.

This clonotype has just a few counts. CDR3 sequence (DNA): TGTGCCAGCAGCTTAGCTTATCCGCATAGAACTGAAGCTTTCTTT. Encoded protein: CASSLAYPHRTEAFF. V is TRBV7-9 and J is TRBJ1-1; D not resolved. Germline V gene sequence: CDR1 SEHNR, CDR2 FQNEAQ (reference sequence). V lost 0 bases, J lost 5 bases, and 13 bases lay in between. The length of the CDR3 is 15 residues. The full variable domain, with the rest looked up from reference TRBV7-9 and TRBJ1-1, is DTGVSQNPRHKITKRGQNVTFRCDPISEHNRLYWYRQTLGQGPEFLTYFQNEAQLEKSRLLSDRFSAERPKGSFSTLEIQRTEQGDSAMYLCASSLAYPHRTEAFFGQGTRLTVV.

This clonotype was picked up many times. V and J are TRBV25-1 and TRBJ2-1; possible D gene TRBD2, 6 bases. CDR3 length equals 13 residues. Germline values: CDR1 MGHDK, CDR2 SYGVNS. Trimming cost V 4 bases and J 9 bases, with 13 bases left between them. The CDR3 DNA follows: TGTGCCAGCAGTGCCTCGGTTAGCGGTGAGCAGTTCTTC. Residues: CASSASVSGEQFF.